The clone carrying this TCR beta chain was recorded many times. Its specificity is unknown. Regarding time point: patch test 1, 2 weeks after DPC sensitization. Treatment given: therapeutic diphenylcyclopropenone sensitization with weekly scalp DPC. Sample donors consisted of patients with alopecia, aged 18 to 70 years, who were suitable for DPC. J lost 2 bases, V lost 2 bases, and 0 bases had no gene match. Germline-derived CDR1 and CDR2 are MNHNS and SASEGT. This CDR3 is built from 15 residues. These data come from a study of human T cells and chemical hapten exposure. The library put unique molecular identifiers onto individual cDNA molecules. A single record per CDR3 protein comes from TCRdb applying MiXCR to the RACE reads. The repertoire has 300,000 to 400,000 distinct CDR3 sequences, about 7% of them found once; the top ten carry about 8%. Study-level findings and limits: The study found expanded TCRs formed significantly more large CDR3 similarity clusters than controls.

The receptor was isolated from a young woman with alopecia areata. Some clones in this sample may be carry-over from other donors' samples. This specimen consisted of whole blood, obtained in connection with sensitization to the hapten diphenylcyclopropenone (DPC). The J gene is TRBJ2-5, the V gene TRBV6-1, with 12 bases that match TRBD2. The CDR3 loop is CASSELAGGQETQYF. The CDR3 DNA follows: TGTGCCAGCAGTGAACTAGCGGGGGGGCAAGAGACCCAGTACTTC.